What follows describes a single TCR beta chain. Its antigen remains undetermined. One base away there is no much larger clone; base qualities are not given. This entry comes from a study of Siglec-9 on CD8 T cells in melanoma (dated by TCRdb to about 2019). With respect to the entire study: In this study, researchers looked at how Siglec-9 is expressed on CD8+ T cells and what Siglec-9 does to regulate T cells within the melanoma tumor microenvironment.

Library preparation was by the immunoSEQ multiplex PCR assay. TCRdb obtained this table from immuneACCESS and retained in-frame rearrangements with V and J assigned. These tables miss some clones; where compared with another copy, unresolved V genes account for less than half of the shortfall, and the remainder is unexplained. For this sample the table gives about 36,000 clones, of which about four fifths were detected only once. The ten top clones hold roughly 1.8% of the sample. Findings and caveats that apply to the study as a whole: Siglec-9 was reported to mark and regulate an effector memory CD8+ T-cell subset that appeared to accumulate within melanoma tumors.

V loses 4 bases of germline sequence and J loses 6 bases, and the interval between the two ends is 13 bases. The CDR3 starts with the cysteine, ends with the phenylalanine, and has 13 residues. Only CDR3 DNA remains: 39 bases, in frame from the first base. The CDR1 and CDR2 encoded by the germline V gene (reference sequence) are SGHAT and FQDESV. Sample: Siglec-9- CD8+ T cells sorted from blood. The sample's cell subset or site label, in plain terms: CD8 T cells lacking Siglec-9. Rearrangement joined TRBV11-1 to TRBJ2-7; the D segment might be TRBD1 or TRBD2, since each matches 7 bases. The receptor comes from a human donor in good health. The CDR3 is CASSSPGGGEQYF. The DNA sequence follows: TGTGCCAGCAGCTCGCCAGGGGGGGGCGAGCAGTACTTC.